This record looks at one T cell receptor (beta chain) sequence and its context. The target antigen is unknown. Clones were read by immunoSEQ multiplex PCR, and TCRdb kept only the in-frame ones, dropping some. The table lists about 95,000 clones, 89% of them singletons, with 0.3% to 0.4% in the top ten. This record comes from a study of OX40 agonist ivuxolimab in advanced cancers. In the study overall: Every 2 weeks, patients got intravenous ivuxolimab at one of six dose levels (0.01-10 mg/kg). Enrolled patients in dose escalation had cancers that were hepatocellular carcinoma, melanoma, renal cell or head and neck cancer.

Study-wide findings and caveats: Among the lowest peripheral clonal expansion occurred in 0.1-3.0 mg/kg partial responders. At doses 0.1 to 3.0 mg/kg, CD4+ and CD8+ clones expanded.

V dropped 3 bases and J dropped 3 bases, with 18 bases sitting between them. Germline lookup yields CDR1 KGHSH and CDR2 LQKENI. The CDR3 extends over 16 amino acids. The chain links TRBV18 to TRBJ2-7, with D perhaps matching TRBD1 (7 bases). The sequencing here drew on CD4+ or CD8+ T cells sorted from blood, taken in a trial of the OX40 agonist ivuxolimab. This TCR came from an adult with an advanced solid tumor such as melanoma, head and neck, liver or kidney cancer. The chain's CDR3 is CASSPVEGQGGYEQYF. The CDR3 DNA follows: TGTGCCAGCTCACCCGTCGAAGGTCAGGGGGGCTACGAGCAGTACTTC.